This T cell receptor (beta chain) was sequenced in a study of OX40 agonist ivuxolimab in advanced cancers. Data came from immunoSEQ multiplex PCR; TCRdb stores just in-frame clones and leaves some out. The sample records just over 80,000 clones, roughly 87% being singletons. The CDR3 loop spans 15 amino acids. Germline V gene sequence: CDR1 SGHTA, CDR2 FQGTGA. Losses at the gene ends were 0 bases for V and 2 bases for J; bases not matched to a gene: 2. The sequence was obtained from an adult with an advanced solid tumor such as melanoma, head and neck, liver or kidney cancer. Sequenced here: CD4+ or CD8+ T cells sorted from blood, sampled in a trial of the OX40 agonist ivuxolimab. The genes are TRBV7-3 and TRBJ2-7; TRBD1 agrees at 9 bases. This chain's CDR3 is CASSLTGTGTYEQYF. CDR3 nucleotides: TGTGCCAGCAGCTTAACCGGGACAGGGACCTACGAGCAGTACTTC. The variable domain in full, completed from reference TRBV7-3 and TRBJ2-7, reads GAGVSQTPSNKVTEKGKYVELRCDPISGHTALYWYRQSLGQGPEFLIYFQGTGAADDSGLPNDRFFAVRPEGSVSTLKIQRTERGDSAVYLCASSLTGTGTYEQYFGPGTRLTVT.